A selection of T cell receptor beta chains follows, all from one sample in a study of beta chain features in type 1 diabetes. Profiled with immunoSEQ multiplex PCR; TCRdb holds only in-frame clones, not every one. The data contain about 350,000 clones, 20% of them singletons. Material for sequencing was naive CD4+ T cells from blood. These receptors were taken from a woman under 30 in good health. CDR3s include the opening cysteine and the closing phenylalanine or tryptophan. A D gene is named only where the DNA matches it firmly. A clone size is listed for some rows: how often the clone was seen (once, few, many), or a class if it is expanded.

DNA	CDR3	D	V	size	J
TGCGCCAGCAGCCAAACAGGGGACCGCTTCTATGGCTATGGCTACACCTTC	CASSQTGDRFYGYGYTF	TRBD1	TRBV4-1	few	TRBJ1-2
TGTGCCAGCAGCCTTAGACTAGTTGGTGAGCAGTTCTTC	CASSLRLVGEQFF	.	TRBV7-2	few	TRBJ2-1
TGTGCCAGCAGTCTCCGGACAGGGGACGAGCAGTACTTC	CASSLRTGDEQYF	TRBD1	TRBV27	.	TRBJ2-7
TGTGCCTCAACGCCGGGACAGGGATACAATGAGCAGTTCTTC	CASTPGQGYNEQFF	TRBD1	TRBV19	few	TRBJ2-1
TGTGCCAGCAGCCGACAGCCATCAGGGACTGAAGCTTTCTTT	CASSRQPSGTEAFF	.	TRBV7-2	.	TRBJ1-1
TGCGCCAGCAGCTTAGGCAACGGACTCCAAGAGACCCAGTACTTC	CASSLGNGLQETQYF	.	TRBV5-1	.	TRBJ2-5
TGTGCCAGCAGCGGGACAGGGGTGAACACTGAAGCTTTCTTT	CASSGTGVNTEAFF	TRBD1	TRBV11-2	.	TRBJ1-1
TGTGCCAGCAGTGAACCAGGGGGCCTAAACTATGGCTACACCTTC	CASSEPGGLNYGYTF	TRBD1	TRBV25-1	.	TRBJ1-2
TGTGCCAGCTCACTCAGCTCAGGCCAAGAGACCCAGTACTTC	CASSLSSGQETQYF	.	TRBV18	.	TRBJ2-5
TGTGCCAGCAGCCTCGTCCGGCTAGCGGGAGGGTATACGCAGTATTTT	CASSLVRLAGGYTQYF	TRBD2	TRBV7-9	few	TRBJ2-3
TGTGCCAGCAGCTTAGTCACGACAGGGTCATTTGAGCAGTTCTTC	CASSLVTTGSFEQFF	TRBD1	TRBV7-9	few	TRBJ2-1
TGCAGCGTTATTCTGGCGAGGAATGGCTACACCTTC	CSVILARNGYTF	.	TRBV29-1	few	TRBJ1-2
TGTGCCAGCAGCTTAGAGACAGGTTCTAGAGATGGCTACACCTTC	CASSLETGSRDGYTF	.	TRBV7-8	.	TRBJ1-2
TGCGCCAGCAGCCCTACTGGAACCCGGGGTGAAAAACTGTTTTTT	CASSPTGTRGEKLFF	.	TRBV5-1	once	TRBJ1-4
TGTGCCAGCAGCCAAGGGGGGCTAGCGGTAGCCAAAAACATTCAGTACTTC	CASSQGGLAVAKNIQYF	.	TRBV14	.	TRBJ2-4
TGTGCCAGTAGTCTTAAAACTAGCGCCTCCTACAATGAGCAGTTCTTC	CASSLKTSASYNEQFF	TRBD2	TRBV19	once	TRBJ2-1
TGTGCCAGCAGCCTAACCGGGACAGACACAGATACGCAGTATTTT	CASSLTGTDTDTQYF	TRBD1	TRBV7-2	.	TRBJ2-3
TGTGCCATCAGGGACACGTTCTACGAGCAGTACTTC	CAIRDTFYEQYF	.	TRBV10-3	few	TRBJ2-7
TGTGCCAGCAGGCCCATGGTAGGGGAGGACACTGAAGCTTTCTTT	CASRPMVGEDTEAFF	.	TRBV9	few	TRBJ1-1
TGTGCCAGCAGTTCTCCAGGGGGCTCGCAAGCGGGCAATGAGCAGTTCTTC	CASSSPGGSQAGNEQFF	TRBD1	TRBV27	.	TRBJ2-1
TGTGCCAGCACCAATACCGGGACAGGGGATCAGCCCCAGCATTTT	CASTNTGTGDQPQHF	TRBD1	TRBV7-2	few	TRBJ1-5
TGTGCCAGCAGCCCAAGGGGGCCCCAGTACTTC	CASSPRGPQYF	TRBD1	TRBV2	.	TRBJ2-5
TGCGCCAGCAGCCAATCCCCTGGAGGGCGGTGGGGGGAGACCCAGTACTTC	CASSQSPGGRWGETQYF	.	TRBV4-1	.	TRBJ2-5
TGTGCCAGCAGCTTTCAAGCCGGAGGTGACAATGAGCAGTTCTTC	CASSFQAGGDNEQFF	.	TRBV11-2	.	TRBJ2-1
TGTGCCAGCAGCCAAGAACGAGTAAATGAGCAGTTCTTC	CASSQERVNEQFF	.	TRBV4-2	.	TRBJ2-1